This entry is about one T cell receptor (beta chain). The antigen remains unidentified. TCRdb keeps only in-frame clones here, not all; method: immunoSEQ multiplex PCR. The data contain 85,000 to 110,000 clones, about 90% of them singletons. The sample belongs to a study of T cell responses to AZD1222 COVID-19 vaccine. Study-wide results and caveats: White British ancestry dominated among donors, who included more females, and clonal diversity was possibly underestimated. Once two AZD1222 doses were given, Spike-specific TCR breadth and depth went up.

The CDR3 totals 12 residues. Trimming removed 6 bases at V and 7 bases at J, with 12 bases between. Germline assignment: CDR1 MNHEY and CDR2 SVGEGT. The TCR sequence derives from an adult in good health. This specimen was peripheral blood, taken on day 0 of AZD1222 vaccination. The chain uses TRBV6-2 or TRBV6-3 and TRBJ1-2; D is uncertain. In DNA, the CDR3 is TGTGCCAGCAGCCCGGACGGCACTGGCTACACCTTC. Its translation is CASSPDGTGYTF.